This TCR beta chain was sequenced in a study of OX40 agonist ivuxolimab in advanced cancers. Repertoires were generated with immunoSEQ multiplex PCR, while TCRdb's copy carries only in-frame clones and drops some. The table shows about 72,000 clones, with approximately 81% occurring only once. The germline V gene has CDR1 SGHTA and CDR2 FQGTGA. V lost 2 bases, J lost 5 bases, and 6 bases lay in between. The CDR3 is made up of 13 amino acids. The chain has TRBV7-3 and TRBJ2-2; D gene uncertain. The clonotype was recovered from an adult with an advanced solid tumor such as melanoma, head and neck, liver or kidney cancer. This specimen consisted of CD4+ or CD8+ T cells sorted from blood, obtained in a trial of the OX40 agonist ivuxolimab. Here the CDR3 DNA reads TGTGCCAGCAGCTTAGACGCAACCGGGGAGCTGTTTTTT. Encoded protein: CASSLDATGELFF.